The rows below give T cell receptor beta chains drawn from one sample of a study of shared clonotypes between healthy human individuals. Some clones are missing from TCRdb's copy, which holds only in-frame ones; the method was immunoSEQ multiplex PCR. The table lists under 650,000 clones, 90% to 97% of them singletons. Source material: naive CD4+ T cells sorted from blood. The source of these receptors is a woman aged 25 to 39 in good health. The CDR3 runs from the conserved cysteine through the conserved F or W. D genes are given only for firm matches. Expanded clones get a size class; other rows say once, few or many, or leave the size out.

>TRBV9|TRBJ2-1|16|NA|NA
CASSVGRRVPYNEQFF
TGTGCCAGCAGCGTAGGGAGGAGGGTTCCCTACAATGAGCAGTTCTTC
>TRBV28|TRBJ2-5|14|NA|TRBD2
CASSRLAGTETQYF
TGTGCCAGCAGTCGACTAGCGGGAACTGAGACCCAGTACTTC
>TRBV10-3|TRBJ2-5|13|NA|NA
CATGKGPPETQYF
TGTGCCACCGGTAAGGGGCCTCCAGAGACCCAGTACTTC
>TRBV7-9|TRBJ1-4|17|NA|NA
CASSPRGGLLTNEKLFF
TGTGCCAGCAGCCCACGGGGGGGGCTTCTCACTAATGAAAAACTGTTTTTT
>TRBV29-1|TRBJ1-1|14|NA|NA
CSVYQGAVNTEAFF
TGCAGCGTTTATCAGGGCGCGGTGAACACTGAAGCTTTCTTT
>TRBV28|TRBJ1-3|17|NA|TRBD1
CASSFPLGQADADTIYF
TGTGCCAGCAGTTTTCCCCTGGGACAGGCCGACGCCGACACCATATATTTT
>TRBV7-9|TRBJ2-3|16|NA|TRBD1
CASSPKGGISTDTQYF
TGTGCCAGCAGCCCCAAAGGGGGCATCAGCACAGATACGCAGTATTTT
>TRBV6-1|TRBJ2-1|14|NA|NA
CASSEGVFRNEQFF
TGTGCCAGCAGTGAGGGGGTATTTCGGAATGAGCAGTTCTTC
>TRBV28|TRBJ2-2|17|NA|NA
CASGNPFGQTNTGELFF
TGTGCCAGCGGAAACCCTTTTGGACAGACGAACACCGGGGAGCTGTTTTTT
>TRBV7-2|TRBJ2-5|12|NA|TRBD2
CASTLGRGEQYF
TGTGCCAGCACATTAGGGCGGGGGGAGCAGTACTTC
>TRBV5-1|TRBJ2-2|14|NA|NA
CASSFQGDTGELFF
TGCGCCAGCAGCTTTCAAGGAGACACCGGGGAGCTGTTTTTT
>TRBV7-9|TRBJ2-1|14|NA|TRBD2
CASSTSGRYNEQFF
TGTGCCAGCAGCACTAGCGGGAGATATAATGAGCAGTTCTTC
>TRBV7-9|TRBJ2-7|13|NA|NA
CASSFRPSQEQYF
TGTGCCAGCAGCTTCCGTCCCTCCCAGGAGCAGTACTTC
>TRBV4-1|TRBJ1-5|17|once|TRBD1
CASSQSQEGTGPQPQHF
TGCGCCAGCAGCCAGAGCCAAGAGGGGACAGGGCCCCAGCCCCAGCATTTT
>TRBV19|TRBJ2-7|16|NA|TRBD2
CASSRTSGRPTDEQYF
TGTGCCAGTAGTAGAACTAGCGGGAGGCCCACAGACGAGCAGTACTTC
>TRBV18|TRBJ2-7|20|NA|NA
CASSPFLTGTLPGGLYEQYF
TGTGCCAGCTCACCCTTCCTCACCGGGACACTTCCGGGGGGTCTCTACGAGCAGTACTTC
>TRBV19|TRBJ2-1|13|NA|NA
CASSTGQNNEQFF
TGTGCCAGTAGTACAGGACAGAACAATGAGCAGTTCTTC
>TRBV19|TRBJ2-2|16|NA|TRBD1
CASSRTAGTDTGELFF
TGTGCCAGTAGTAGAACCGCCGGGACAGACACCGGGGAGCTGTTTTTT
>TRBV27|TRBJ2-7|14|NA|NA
CASSKLTNSYEQYF
TGTGCCAGCAGTAAACTCACGAACTCCTACGAGCAGTACTTC
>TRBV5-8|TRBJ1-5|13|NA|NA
CASSLEAMGPQHF
TGTGCCAGCAGCTTGGAAGCGATGGGGCCCCAGCATTTT
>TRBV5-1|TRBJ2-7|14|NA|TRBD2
CASSLLAGPYEQYF
TGCGCCAGCAGCTTGCTAGCGGGTCCCTACGAGCAGTACTTC
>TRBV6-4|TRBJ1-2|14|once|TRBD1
CASSDLGQANGYTF
TGTGCCAGCAGTGACCTGGGACAGGCGAATGGCTACACCTTC
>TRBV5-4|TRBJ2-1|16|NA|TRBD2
CASSPRLAGAYNEQFF
TGTGCCAGCAGCCCGCGCCTGGCGGGGGCCTACAATGAGCAGTTCTTC
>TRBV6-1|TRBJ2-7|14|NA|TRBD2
CASRVTSRGGGQYF
TGTGCCAGCAGGGTCACTAGCCGGGGGGGAGGGCAGTACTTC
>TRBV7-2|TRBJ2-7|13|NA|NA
CASSRTVTYEQYF
TGTGCCAGCAGCCGAACGGTTACCTACGAGCAGTACTTC